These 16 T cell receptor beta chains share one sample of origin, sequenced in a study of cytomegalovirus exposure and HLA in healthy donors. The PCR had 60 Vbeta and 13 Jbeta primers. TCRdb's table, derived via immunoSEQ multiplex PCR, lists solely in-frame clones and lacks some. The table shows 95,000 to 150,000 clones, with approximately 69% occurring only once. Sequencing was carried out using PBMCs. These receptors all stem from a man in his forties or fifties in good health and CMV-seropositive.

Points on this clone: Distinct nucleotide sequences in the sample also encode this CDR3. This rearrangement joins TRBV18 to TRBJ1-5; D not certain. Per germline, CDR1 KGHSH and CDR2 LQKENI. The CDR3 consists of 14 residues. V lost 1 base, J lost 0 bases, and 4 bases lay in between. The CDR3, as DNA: TGTGCCAGCTCACCACAGAGTAGCAATCAGCCCCAGCATTTT. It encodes CASSPQSSNQPQHF.

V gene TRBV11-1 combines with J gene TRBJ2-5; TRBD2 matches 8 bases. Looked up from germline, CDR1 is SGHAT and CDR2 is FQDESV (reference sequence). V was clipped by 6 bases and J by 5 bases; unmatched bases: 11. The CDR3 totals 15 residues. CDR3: CASRLPAGEGETQYF. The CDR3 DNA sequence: TGTGCCAGCAGACTCCCAGCGGGAGAGGGGGAGACCCAGTACTTC.

The CDR3 spells CASSQVRGPNEQFF. The CDR3 nucleotides are TGTGCCAGCAGCCAGGTCAGGGGGCCGAATGAGCAGTTCTTC. This chain connects TRBV14 to TRBJ2-1; 8 nucleotides line up with TRBD1. This CDR3 has 14 amino acids. The germline gives CDR1 SGHDN, CDR2 FVKESK. Trimming took 3 bases from V and 7 from J; bases not matched to a gene: 5.

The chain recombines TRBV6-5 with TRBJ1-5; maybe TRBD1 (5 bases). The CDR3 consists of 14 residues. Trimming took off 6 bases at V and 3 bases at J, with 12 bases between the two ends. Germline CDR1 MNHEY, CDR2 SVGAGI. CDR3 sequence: CASSVRGLNQPQHF. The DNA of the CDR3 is TGTGCCAGCAGCGTCCGGGGACTCAATCAGCCCCAGCATTTT.

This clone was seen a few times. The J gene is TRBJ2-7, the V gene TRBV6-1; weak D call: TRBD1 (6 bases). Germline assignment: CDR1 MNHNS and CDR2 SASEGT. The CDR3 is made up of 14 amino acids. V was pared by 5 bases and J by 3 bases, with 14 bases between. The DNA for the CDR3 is TGTGCCAGCAGTACAAACTCACAGGGCTACGAGCAGTACTTC. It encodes CASSTNSQGYEQYF.

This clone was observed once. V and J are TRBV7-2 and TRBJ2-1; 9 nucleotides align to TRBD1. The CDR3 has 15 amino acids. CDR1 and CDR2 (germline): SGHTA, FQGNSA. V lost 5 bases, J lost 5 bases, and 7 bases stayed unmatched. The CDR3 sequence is CASSMGQGVHNEQFF. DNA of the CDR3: TGTGCCAGCAGCATGGGACAGGGTGTACACAATGAGCAGTTCTTC.

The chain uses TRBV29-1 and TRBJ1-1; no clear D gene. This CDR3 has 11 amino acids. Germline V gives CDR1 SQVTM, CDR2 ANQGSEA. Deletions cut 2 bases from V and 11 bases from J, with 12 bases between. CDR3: CSVELRGQAFF. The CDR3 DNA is TGCAGCGTTGAATTGCGAGGTCAGGCTTTCTTT.

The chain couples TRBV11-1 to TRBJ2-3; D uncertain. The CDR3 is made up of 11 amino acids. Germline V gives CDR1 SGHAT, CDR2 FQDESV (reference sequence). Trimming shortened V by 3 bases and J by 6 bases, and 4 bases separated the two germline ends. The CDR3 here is CASSLRDTQYF. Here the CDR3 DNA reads TGTGCCAGCAGCTTGAGGGATACGCAGTATTTT.

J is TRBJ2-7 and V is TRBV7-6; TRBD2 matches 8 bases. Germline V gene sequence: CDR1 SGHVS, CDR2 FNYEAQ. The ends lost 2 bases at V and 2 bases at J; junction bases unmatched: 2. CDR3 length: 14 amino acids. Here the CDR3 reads CASSLSSGPYEQYF. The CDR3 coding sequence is TGTGCCAGCAGCTTATCTAGCGGGCCCTACGAGCAGTACTTC.

The CDR3 DNA sequence: TGTGCCAGCAGCCGAGGACAGCCCTACGAGCAGTACTTC. It yields the protein CASSRGQPYEQYF. The rearrangement uses TRBV5-4 and TRBJ2-7, with D possibly matching TRBD1 (6 bases). The CDR3 loop spans 13 amino acids. Trimming took off 4 bases at V and 2 bases at J, with 10 bases between the two ends. CDR1 is SGHNT, CDR2 YYREEE, per germline (reference sequence).

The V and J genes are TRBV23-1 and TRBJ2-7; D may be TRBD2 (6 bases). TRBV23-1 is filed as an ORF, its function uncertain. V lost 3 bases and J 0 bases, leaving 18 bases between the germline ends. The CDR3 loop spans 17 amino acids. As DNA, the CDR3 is TGCGCCAGCAGTCACCCCACCCCCCGGGGGTCCTCCTACGAGCAGTACTTC. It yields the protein CASSHPTPRGSSYEQYF.

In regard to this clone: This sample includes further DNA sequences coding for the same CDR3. The CDR3: CASSLAPYYEQYF. The CDR3 coding sequence is TGTGCCAGCAGCTTAGCTCCGTACTACGAGCAGTACTTC. J is TRBJ2-7 and V is TRBV7-6, with D unclear. The ends were cut back, 0 bases at V and 3 bases at J, with 6 bases in the middle. Germline loops: CDR1 SGHVS, CDR2 FNYEAQ. The CDR3 loop spans 13 amino acids.

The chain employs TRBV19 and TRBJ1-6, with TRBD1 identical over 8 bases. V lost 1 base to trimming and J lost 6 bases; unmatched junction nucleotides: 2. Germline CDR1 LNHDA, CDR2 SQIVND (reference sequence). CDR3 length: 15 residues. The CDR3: CASSIGQGFNSPLHF. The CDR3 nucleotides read TGTGCCAGTAGTATAGGACAGGGGTTTAATTCACCCCTCCACTTT. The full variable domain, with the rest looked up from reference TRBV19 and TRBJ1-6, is DGGITQSPKYLFRKEGQNVTLSCEQNLNHDAMYWYRQDPGQGLRLIYYSQIVNDFQKGDIAEGYSVSREKKESFPLTVTSAQKNPTAFYLCASSIGQGFNSPLHFGNGTRLTVT.

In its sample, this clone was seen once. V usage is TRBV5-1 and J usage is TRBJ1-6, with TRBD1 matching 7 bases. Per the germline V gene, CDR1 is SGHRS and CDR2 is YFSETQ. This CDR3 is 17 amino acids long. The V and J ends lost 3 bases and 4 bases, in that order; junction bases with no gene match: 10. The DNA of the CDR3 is TGCGCCAGCAGCTCCGCGGGACAGTCGATGTATAATTCACCCCTCCACTTT. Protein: CASSSAGQSMYNSPLHF. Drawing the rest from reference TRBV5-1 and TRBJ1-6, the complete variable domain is KAGVTQTPRYLIKTRGQQVTLSCSPISGHRSVSWYQQTPGQGLQFLFEYFSETQRNKGNFPGRFSGRQFSNSRSEMNVSTLELGDSALYLCASSSAGQSMYNSPLHFGNGTRLTVT.

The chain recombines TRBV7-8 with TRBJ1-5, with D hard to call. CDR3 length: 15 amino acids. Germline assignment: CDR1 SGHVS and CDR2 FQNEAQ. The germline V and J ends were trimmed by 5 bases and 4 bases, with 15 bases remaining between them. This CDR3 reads CASSPGGEGNQPQHF. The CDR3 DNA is TGTGCCAGCAGCCCCGGCGGGGAAGGAAATCAGCCCCAGCATTTT.

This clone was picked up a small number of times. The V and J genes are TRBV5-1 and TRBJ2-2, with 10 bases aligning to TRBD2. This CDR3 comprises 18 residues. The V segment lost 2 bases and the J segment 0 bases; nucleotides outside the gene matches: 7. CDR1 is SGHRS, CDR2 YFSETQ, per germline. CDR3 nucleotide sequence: TGCGCCAGCAGCTTCCTAGCGGGAGCGATCGCGAACACCGGGGAGCTGTTTTTT. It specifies CASSFLAGAIANTGELFF.